Detailed here is one T cell receptor beta chain. These data come from a study of blood T cell repertoires in COVID-19. Study details: Samples of COVID-19 (acute and convalescent) were obtained from the United States, Italy and Spain.

Only in-frame clones appear in the TCRdb table, and some are missing; sequencing was by immunoSEQ multiplex PCR. The table shows about 320,000 clones, with around 84% occurring only once. All enrollees were roughly 18 to 100 years old and from 24 US areas. A case of COVID-19 had been met by exposed participants within 2 weeks before study entry. Sequenced material: PBMCs or T cells enriched from blood (not recorded which). This clonotype was sampled from a woman aged 25 to 39 who had been exposed to COVID-19.

The CDR3 bases are TGTGCCACCCGGACAGCGAACACCGGGGAGCTGTTTTTT. It translates to CATRTANTGELFF. The J gene is TRBJ2-2, the V gene TRBV28; tentative D call: TRBD1 (6 bases). This CDR3 has 13 residues. Deletions cut 10 bases from V and 0 bases from J, with 9 bases between. Germline V CDR1 and CDR2: MDHEN, SYDVKM.